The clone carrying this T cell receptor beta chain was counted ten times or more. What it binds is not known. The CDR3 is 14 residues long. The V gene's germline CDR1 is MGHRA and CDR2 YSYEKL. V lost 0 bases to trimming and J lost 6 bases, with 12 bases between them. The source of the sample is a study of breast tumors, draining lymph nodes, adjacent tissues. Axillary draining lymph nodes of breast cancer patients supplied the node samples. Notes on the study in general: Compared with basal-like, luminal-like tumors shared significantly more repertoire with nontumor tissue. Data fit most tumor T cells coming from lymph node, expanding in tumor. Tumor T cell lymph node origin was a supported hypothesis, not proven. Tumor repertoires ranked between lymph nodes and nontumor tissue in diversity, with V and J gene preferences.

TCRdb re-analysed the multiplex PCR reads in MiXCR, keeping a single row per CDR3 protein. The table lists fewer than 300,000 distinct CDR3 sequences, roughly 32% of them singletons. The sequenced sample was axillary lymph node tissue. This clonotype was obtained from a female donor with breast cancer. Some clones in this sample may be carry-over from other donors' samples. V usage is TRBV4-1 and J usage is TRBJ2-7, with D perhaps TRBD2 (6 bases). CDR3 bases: TGCGCCAGCAGCCAAGAGACTAGTGGTCTCGAGCAGTACTTC. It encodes CASSQETSGLEQYF.